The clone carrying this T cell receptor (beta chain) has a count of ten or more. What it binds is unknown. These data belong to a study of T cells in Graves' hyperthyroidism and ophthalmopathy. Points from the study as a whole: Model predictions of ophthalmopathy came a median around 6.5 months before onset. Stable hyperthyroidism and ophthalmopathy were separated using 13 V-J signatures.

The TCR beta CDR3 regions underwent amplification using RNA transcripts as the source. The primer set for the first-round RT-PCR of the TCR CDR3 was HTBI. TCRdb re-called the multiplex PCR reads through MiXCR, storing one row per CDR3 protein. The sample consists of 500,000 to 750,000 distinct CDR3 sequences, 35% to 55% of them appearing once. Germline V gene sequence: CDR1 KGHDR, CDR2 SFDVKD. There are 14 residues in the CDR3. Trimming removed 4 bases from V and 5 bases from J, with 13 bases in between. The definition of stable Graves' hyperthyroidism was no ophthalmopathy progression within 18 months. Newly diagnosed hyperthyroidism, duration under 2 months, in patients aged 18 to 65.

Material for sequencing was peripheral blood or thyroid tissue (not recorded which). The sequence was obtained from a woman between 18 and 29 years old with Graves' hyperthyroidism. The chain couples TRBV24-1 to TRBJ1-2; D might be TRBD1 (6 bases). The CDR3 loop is CATSDPGDKYGYTF. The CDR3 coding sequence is TGTGCCACCAGTGACCCTGGGGACAAGTATGGCTACACCTTC.